This record covers a single TCR beta chain. What antigen it recognizes has not been identified. Base qualities are missing; no much larger clone stands one base away. This specimen belongs to a study of OX40 agonist ivuxolimab in advanced cancers. About the investigation overall: Ivuxolimab was an agonistic, fully human IgG2 monoclonal antibody directed against OX40 (CD134), a costimulatory receptor. The monotherapy dose-escalation portion (N of about 50 patients) of the phase I ivuxolimab trial is reported in the paper. Patients were allowed to have had prior anti-PD-1, anti-PD-L1 or anti-CTLA-4 therapy, and 30% to 50% of the dose-escalation patients had previously received checkpoint inhibitors. Intravenous ivuxolimab was administered to patients every 2 weeks at six dose levels: 0.01, 0.1, 0.3, 1.5, 3 and 10 mg/kg. The point of sequencing TCRbeta in the periphery was to test whether ivuxolimab changed TCR sequence diversity and drove clonal T-cell expansion. A male proportion of around 81% and a mean age of approximately 55 years, ranging from about 23 to 90, were recorded for the dose-escalation cohort. Of the roughly 52 dose-escalation patients, hepatocellular carcinoma was present in roughly 19, melanoma in around 15, renal cell carcinoma in 9 and head and neck cancer in 9. Partial responses occurred in three dose-escalation patients: two with cutaneous melanoma and one with hepatocellular carcinoma. Overall results and qualifications from the work: After ivuxolimab, CD8+ T cells had more expanded clones than CD4+ T cells on average. Partial responders in the 0.1-3.0 mg/kg groups had among the lowest normalized peripheral clonal expansion, especially among CD8+ T cells. Low levels of normalized T-cell clonal expansion were also seen in some patients who did not respond. At doses from 0.1 to 3.0 mg/kg, clonal expansion was seen in both CD4+ and CD8+ blood T cells between baseline and week 6. The antigen specificity of the clonally expanded peripheral T cells was not determined.

For sequencing of the TCRbeta CDR3 region, genomic DNA was extracted from the sorted cells. TCRbeta CDR3 regions were sequenced using the immunoSEQ Assay. Entries here come from immuneACCESS through TCRdb and include only in-frame sequences with V and J called. Some clones fail to appear in such tables; in the studies checked, an unresolved V gene covers under half of the shortfall, and the cause of the remainder is unknown. The sample table contains around 67,000 clones; only one count was recorded for roughly 85% of them. Together, the top ten hold 1.3% of the sample. Trimming removed 1 base from V and 1 base from J, leaving 10 bases between the germline ends. The CDR3 contains 15 residues, cysteine and phenylalanine counted. Just the 45-base CDR3 DNA is kept, in frame starting at base 1. Sequences SEHNR (CDR1) and FQNEAQ (CDR2) are obtained from the germline V gene (reference sequence). The trial excluded patients who had a history of autoimmune disease or who were on systemic immunosuppression. In every dose cohort, peripheral blood was drawn for TCR sequencing at baseline, cycle 4 day 1, and cycle 7 day 1. The samples were drawn from a first-in-human, open-label, multicenter phase I dose-escalation trial of ivuxolimab. Adults with locally advanced or metastatic melanoma, renal cell, hepatocellular, or head and neck squamous cell carcinoma were enrolled in the trial. Before TCR sequencing, CD4+ T cells and CD8+ T cells from peripheral blood were sorted into separate populations.

The input for sequencing was CD4+ or CD8+ T cells sorted from blood, taken in a trial of the OX40 agonist ivuxolimab. The chain employs TRBV7-9 and TRBJ1-1; the D gene remains uncertain. This TCR was sampled from an adult with an advanced solid tumor such as melanoma, head and neck, liver or kidney cancer. The CDR3 protein is CASSLVGSANTEAFF. Here is the DNA: TGTGCCAGCAGCTTAGTGGGTTCAGCGAACACTGAAGCTTTCTTT.